This T cell receptor beta chain is from a study of T cells in Graves' hyperthyroidism and ophthalmopathy. RNA transcripts yielded amplified TCR beta CDR3 regions. HTBI primers drove first-round RT-PCR of the TCR CDR3. From the multiplex PCR reads, TCRdb called clonotypes with MiXCR, one entry per CDR3 protein. Among hundreds of thousands of distinct CDR3 sequences listed, roughly a third were seen once. This clonotype was seen just once. Its antigen is unknown. A junction end diverges from the germline sequence, so it may reflect a read error. Study-wide findings and caveats: Model-based prediction identified ophthalmopathy a median around 6.5 months prior to its onset.

The definition of stable Graves' hyperthyroidism was no ophthalmopathy progression within 18 months. Patients showing uncontrolled infection, other autoimmune disease, pregnancy or lactation were ineligible. For the diagnoses, clinical symptoms, serum thyroxine and TRAb, thyroid ultrasound and orbital computed tomography were used. The CDR3 consists of 11 residues. Germline lookup yields CDR1 SEHNR and CDR2 FQNEAQ (reference sequence). The sample comprised blood. The sequence derives from a woman aged 40 to 50 with Graves' hyperthyroidism. The V gene is TRBV7-9, the J gene TRBJ1-6; no reliable D call. In DNA form, the CDR3 reads TGTGTCAGCAGCTCGGATTCACCCCTCCACTTT. It codes for CVSSSDSPLHF.